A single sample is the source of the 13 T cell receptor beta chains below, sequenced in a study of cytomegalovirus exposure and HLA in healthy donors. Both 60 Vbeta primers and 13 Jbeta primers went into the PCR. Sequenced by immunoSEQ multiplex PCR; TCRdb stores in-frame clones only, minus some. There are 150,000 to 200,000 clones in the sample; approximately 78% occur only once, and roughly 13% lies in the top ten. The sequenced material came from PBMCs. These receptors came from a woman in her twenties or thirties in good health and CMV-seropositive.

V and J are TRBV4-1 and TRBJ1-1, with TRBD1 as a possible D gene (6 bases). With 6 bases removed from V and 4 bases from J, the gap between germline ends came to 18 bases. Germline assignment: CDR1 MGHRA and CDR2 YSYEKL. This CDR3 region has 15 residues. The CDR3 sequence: CASRPTQGPLTEAFF. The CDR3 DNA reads TGCGCCAGCAGACCCACTCAGGGGCCCCTCACTGAAGCTTTCTTT.

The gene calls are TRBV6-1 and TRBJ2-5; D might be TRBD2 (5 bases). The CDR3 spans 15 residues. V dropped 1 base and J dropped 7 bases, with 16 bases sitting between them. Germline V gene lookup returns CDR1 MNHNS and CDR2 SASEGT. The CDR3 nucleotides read TGTGCCAGCAGTGAAGTATGGGGTTCTGGACTGACCCAGTACTTC. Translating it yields CASSEVWGSGLTQYF.

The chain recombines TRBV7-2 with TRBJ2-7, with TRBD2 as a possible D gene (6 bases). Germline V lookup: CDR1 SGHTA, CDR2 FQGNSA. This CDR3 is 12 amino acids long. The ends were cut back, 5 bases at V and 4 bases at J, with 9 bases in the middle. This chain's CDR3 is CASSAGGYEQYF. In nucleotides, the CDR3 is TGTGCCAGCAGCGCCGGAGGGTACGAGCAGTACTTC.

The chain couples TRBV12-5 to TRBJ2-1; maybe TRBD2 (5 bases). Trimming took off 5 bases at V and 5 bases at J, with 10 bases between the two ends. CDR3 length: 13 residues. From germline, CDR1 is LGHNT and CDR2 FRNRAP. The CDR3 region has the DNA TGTGCTAGTGGTACGGGAACACACAATGAGCAGTTCTTC. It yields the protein CASGTGTHNEQFF. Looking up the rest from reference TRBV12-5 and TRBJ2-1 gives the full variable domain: DARVTQTPRHKVTEMGQEVTMRCQPILGHNTVFWYRQTMMQGLELLAYFRNRAPLDDSGMPKDRFSAEMPDATLATLKIQPSEPRDSAVYFCASGTGTHNEQFFGPGTRLTVL.

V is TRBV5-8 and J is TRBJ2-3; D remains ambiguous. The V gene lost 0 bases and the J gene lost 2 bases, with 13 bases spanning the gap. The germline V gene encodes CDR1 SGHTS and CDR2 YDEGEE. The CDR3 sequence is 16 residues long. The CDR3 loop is CASSLAPGGPTDTQYF. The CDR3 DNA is TGTGCCAGCAGCTTGGCACCCGGCGGCCCCACAGATACGCAGTATTTT.

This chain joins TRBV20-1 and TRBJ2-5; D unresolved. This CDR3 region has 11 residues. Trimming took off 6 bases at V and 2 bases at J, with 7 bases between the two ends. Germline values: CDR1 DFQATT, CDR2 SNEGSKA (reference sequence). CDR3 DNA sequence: TGCAGTGCCCAAAATCAAGAGACCCAGTACTTC. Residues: CSAQNQETQYF.

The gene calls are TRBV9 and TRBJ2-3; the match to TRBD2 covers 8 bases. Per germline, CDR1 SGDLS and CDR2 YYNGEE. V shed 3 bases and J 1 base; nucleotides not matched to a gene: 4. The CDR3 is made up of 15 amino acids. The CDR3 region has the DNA TGTGCCAGCAGCGAGCGGGAGAGGGGCACAGATACGCAGTATTTT. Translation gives CASSERERGTDTQYF.

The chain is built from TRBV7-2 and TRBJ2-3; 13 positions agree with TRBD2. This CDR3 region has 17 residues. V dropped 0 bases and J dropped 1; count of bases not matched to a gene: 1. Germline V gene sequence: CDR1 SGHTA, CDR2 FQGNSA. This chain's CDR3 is CASSLAGTSGGTDTQYF. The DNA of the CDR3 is TGTGCCAGCAGCTTAGCGGGGACTAGCGGGGGCACAGATACGCAGTATTTT. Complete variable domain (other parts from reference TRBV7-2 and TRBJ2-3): GAGVSQSPSNKVTEKGKDVELRCDPISGHTALYWYRQSLGQGLEFLIYFQGNSAPDKSGLPSDRFSAERTGGSVSTLTIQRTQQEDSAVYLCASSLAGTSGGTDTQYFGPGTRLTVL.

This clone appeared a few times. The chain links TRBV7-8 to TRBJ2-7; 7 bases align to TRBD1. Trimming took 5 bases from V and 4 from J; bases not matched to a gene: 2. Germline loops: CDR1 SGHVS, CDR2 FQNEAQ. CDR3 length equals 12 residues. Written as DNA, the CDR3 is TGTGCCAGCAGCATGACAGGGTACGAGCAGTACTTC. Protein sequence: CASSMTGYEQYF. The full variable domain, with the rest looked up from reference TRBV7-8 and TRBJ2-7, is GAGVSQSPRYKVAKRGQDVALRCDPISGHVSLFWYQQALGQGPEFLTYFQNEAQLDKSGLPSDRFFAERPEGSVSTLKIQRTQQEDSAVYLCASSMTGYEQYFGPGTRLTVT.

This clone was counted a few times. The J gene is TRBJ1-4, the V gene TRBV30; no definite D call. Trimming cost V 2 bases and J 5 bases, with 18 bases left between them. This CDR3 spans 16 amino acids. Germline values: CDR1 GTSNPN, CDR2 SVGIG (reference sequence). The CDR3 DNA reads TGTGCCTGGAGTAATAGGGTAGGAGGGAGGAATGAAAAACTGTTTTTT. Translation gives CAWSNRVGGRNEKLFF.

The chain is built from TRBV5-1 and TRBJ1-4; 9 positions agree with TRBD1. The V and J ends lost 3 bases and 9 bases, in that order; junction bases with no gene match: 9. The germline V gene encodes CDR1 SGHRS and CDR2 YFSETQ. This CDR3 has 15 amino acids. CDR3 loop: CASSSAGTGTQKLFF. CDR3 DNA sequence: TGCGCCAGCAGCTCCGCCGGGACAGGGACTCAAAAACTGTTTTTT. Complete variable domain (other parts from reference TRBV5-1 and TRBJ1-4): KAGVTQTPRYLIKTRGQQVTLSCSPISGHRSVSWYQQTPGQGLQFLFEYFSETQRNKGNFPGRFSGRQFSNSRSEMNVSTLELGDSALYLCASSSAGTGTQKLFFGSGTQLSVL.

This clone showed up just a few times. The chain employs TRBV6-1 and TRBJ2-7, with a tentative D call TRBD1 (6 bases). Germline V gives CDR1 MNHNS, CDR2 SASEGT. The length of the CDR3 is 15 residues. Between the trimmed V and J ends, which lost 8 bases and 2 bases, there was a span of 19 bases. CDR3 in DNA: TGTGCCAGCGTAATGACCTTTGACAGGCCCTACGAGCAGTACTTC. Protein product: CASVMTFDRPYEQYF.

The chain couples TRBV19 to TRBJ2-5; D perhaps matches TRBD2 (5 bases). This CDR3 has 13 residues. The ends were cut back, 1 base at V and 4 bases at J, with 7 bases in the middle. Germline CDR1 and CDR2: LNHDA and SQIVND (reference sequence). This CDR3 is CASSIVEGETQYF. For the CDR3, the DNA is TGTGCCAGTAGTATAGTAGAGGGAGAGACCCAGTACTTC.